A selection of T cell receptor beta chains follows, all from one sample in a study of cytomegalovirus exposure and HLA in healthy donors. Using immunoSEQ multiplex PCR, the repertoire was profiled, and TCRdb retains in-frame clones only, with some absent. The table has about 250,000 clones, 87% seen once. Sequencing was carried out using PBMCs. The receptors originated from a man aged 18-30 years in good health and CMV-seronegative. Both conserved end residues are part of each CDR3. The D gene is left open where the match is weak. Only some rows state a clone size, as once, few, many or a class for expanded clones.

TRBV7-2	.	TRBJ1-4	TRBD1	CASSYGTGGEKLFF	TGTGCCAGCAGCTATGGGACAGGGGGTGAAAAACTGTTTTTT
TRBV6-1	.	TRBJ2-7	TRBD2	CASSEPQGLAYEQYF	TGTGCCAGCAGTGAACCACAGGGACTAGCTTACGAGCAGTACTTC
TRBV5-1	once	TRBJ2-5	.	CASSEYQETQYF	TGCGCCAGCAGCGAGTACCAAGAGACCCAGTACTTC
TRBV5-1	.	TRBJ1-1	.	CASSVQGPEAFF	TGCGCCAGCAGTGTACAGGGACCTGAAGCTTTCTTT
TRBV10-3	.	TRBJ2-1	TRBD2	CAIRGLAGEQFF	TGTGCCATCAGGGGACTAGCAGGTGAGCAGTTCTTC
TRBV28	.	TRBJ1-5	TRBD1	CASRRSTGINQPQHF	TGTGCCAGCAGGCGATCGACAGGGATCAATCAGCCCCAGCATTTT
TRBV28	.	TRBJ1-6	.	CASGAATGRTPGDSPLHF	TGTGCCAGCGGGGCCGCGACAGGTAGGACCCCCGGGGATTCACCCCTCCACTTT
TRBV7-6	.	TRBJ1-1	.	CASSPNGGLYTEAFF	TGTGCCAGCAGCCCAAATGGGGGCCTGTACACTGAAGCTTTCTTT
TRBV27	.	TRBJ2-2	TRBD1	CASSIAGTGSTGELFF	TGTGCCAGCAGCATCGCCGGGACAGGGAGCACCGGGGAGCTGTTTTTT
TRBV28	.	TRBJ2-2	.	CASKAATAATGELFF	TGTGCCAGCAAGGCCGCTACGGCGGCCACCGGGGAGCTGTTTTTT
TRBV6-5	.	TRBJ2-2	.	CASSYSSVSGELFF	TGTGCCAGCAGTTACTCGAGCGTATCCGGGGAGCTGTTTTTT
TRBV28	.	TRBJ1-1	.	CASEGGRTEAFF	TGTGCCAGTGAAGGGGGTAGGACTGAAGCTTTCTTT
TRBV7-9	once	TRBJ2-7	TRBD1	CASSSGRGGLSYEQYF	TGTGCCAGCAGCTCGGGTAGAGGGGGCCTATCCTACGAGCAGTACTTC
TRBV6-5	.	TRBJ1-5	TRBD1	CASSYRDREKYQPQHF	TGTGCCAGCAGTTACAGGGACAGGGAAAAGTATCAGCCCCAGCATTTT
TRBV4-1	.	TRBJ2-5	.	CASSQVRETQYF	TGCGCCAGCAGCCAAGTGAGAGAGACCCAGTACTTC
TRBV30	.	TRBJ1-1	.	CAWRSQGNNEAFF	TGTGCCTGGAGGTCACAGGGAAACAATGAAGCTTTCTTT
TRBV11-2	.	TRBJ1-6	.	CASSLEGSGSPLHF	TGTGCCAGCAGCTTAGAGGGGAGCGGCTCACCCCTCCACTTT
TRBV5-1	.	TRBJ2-1	TRBD2	CASSPGILAGGYEQFF	TGCGCCAGCAGCCCCGGGATACTAGCGGGAGGATATGAGCAGTTCTTC
TRBV18	.	TRBJ2-7	TRBD1	CASSDREGYEQYF	TGTGCCAGCTCAGACAGGGAAGGGTACGAGCAGTACTTC
TRBV7-6	few	TRBJ1-2	TRBD1	CASSLVQGNGYTF	TGTGCCAGCAGCTTAGTACAGGGGAATGGCTACACCTTC
TRBV4-1	.	TRBJ1-4	.	CASSPTVNNEKLFF	TGCGCCAGCAGCCCGACAGTGAATAATGAAAAACTGTTTTTT
TRBV5-1	.	TRBJ2-2	.	CASSLRTVDTGELFF	TGCGCCAGCAGCTTGAGAACAGTCGACACCGGGGAGCTGTTTTTT
TRBV4-3	.	TRBJ2-6	TRBD1	CASSQQGDRGYSGANVLTF	TGCGCCAGCAGCCAACAGGGGGACAGGGGCTACTCTGGGGCCAACGTCCTGACTTTC
TRBV7-2	.	TRBJ1-6	TRBD1	CASSLEGQGGYSPLHF	TGTGCCAGCAGCTTAGAGGGACAGGGAGGATATTCACCCCTCCACTTT
TRBV7-2	once	TRBJ2-5	.	CASSFGGPQETQYF	TGTGCCAGCAGCTTCGGGGGGCCCCAAGAGACCCAGTACTTC
TRBV7-9	medium-sized	TRBJ2-7	.	CASSSIHDRSHEQYF	TGTGCCAGCAGTTCCATTCACGACAGGAGCCACGAGCAGTACTTC
TRBV10-2	.	TRBJ2-4	TRBD1	CASNHQGANNIQYF	TGCGCCAGCAACCACCAGGGGGCTAATAACATTCAGTACTTC
TRBV11-2	.	TRBJ2-7	.	CASSLGSADYEQYF	TGTGCCAGCAGCTTAGGTAGCGCCGACTACGAGCAGTACTTC
TRBV27	once	TRBJ2-7	TRBD2	CASSLAGGEQYF	TGTGCCAGCAGTTTAGCGGGGGGCGAGCAGTACTTC
TRBV11-2	.	TRBJ2-7	.	CASSLDIYEQYF	TGTGCCAGCAGCTTAGATATATACGAGCAGTACTTC
TRBV9	.	TRBJ2-3	TRBD2	CASTVGLAVDTQYF	TGTGCCAGCACCGTTGGACTAGCGGTAGATACGCAGTATTTT
TRBV28	once	TRBJ2-7	.	CASNLRANSYEQYF	TGTGCCAGCAATCTGAGGGCGAACTCCTACGAGCAGTACTTC
TRBV30	.	TRBJ2-5	.	CAWSGAYQETQYF	TGTGCCTGGAGTGGGGCATACCAAGAGACCCAGTACTTC
TRBV9	.	TRBJ2-7	TRBD2	CASSVPSGYYEQYF	TGTGCCAGCAGCGTACCTAGCGGTTACTACGAGCAGTACTTC
TRBV28	.	TRBJ2-7	TRBD2	CASKTSGRREQYF	TGTGCCAGCAAAACTAGCGGGAGGCGCGAGCAGTACTTC
TRBV6-1	.	TRBJ2-3	.	CASSEEARDTQYF	TGTGCCAGCAGTGAAGAAGCCCGGGATACGCAGTATTTT
TRBV19	.	TRBJ1-5	.	CASSIGVGQPQHF	TGTGCCAGTAGTATAGGCGTTGGTCAGCCCCAGCATTTT
TRBV5-4	.	TRBJ2-1	TRBD2	CASRHIAGGYNEQFF	TGTGCCAGCAGACATATAGCGGGAGGCTACAATGAGCAGTTCTTC
TRBV4-3	.	TRBJ1-1	.	CASSQDHVGGGVRQKKAFF	TGCGCCAGCAGCCAAGACCACGTGGGAGGCGGAGTCCGTCAGAAGAAAGCTTTCTTT
TRBV9	.	TRBJ2-7	.	CASSPSSGISPYEQYF	TGTGCCAGCAGCCCCTCGTCGGGGATCTCTCCCTACGAGCAGTACTTC
TRBV19	once	TRBJ1-2	TRBD1	CASSIGGQGRVYGYTF	TGTGCCAGTAGTATAGGAGGACAGGGAAGGGTCTATGGCTACACCTTC